The 18 T cell receptor beta chains below all came from one sample that was sequenced in a study of shared clonotypes between healthy human individuals. Generated by immunoSEQ multiplex PCR, the TCRdb table keeps only in-frame clones and is missing some. Of more than 450,000 clones in the sample, around 74% are singletons; the top ten hold 13%. The material sequenced was PBMCs. These receptors originate from a woman between 40 and 55 years old in good health. Some clones in this sample may be carry-over from other donors' samples.

This clone was picked up many times. The chain couples TRBV19 to TRBJ2-1, with no clear D. The V gene's germline CDR1 is LNHDA and CDR2 SQIVND (reference sequence). Trimming pared 7 bases from V and 7 bases from J, leaving 20 bases between. The CDR3 spans 15 residues. Written as DNA, the CDR3 is TGTGCCAGTACCCTGGGTACTATGATTGATAATGAGCAGTTCTTC. This sequence encodes CASTLGTMIDNEQFF.

The CDR3 loop is CASSPPLAGNEQFF. Written as DNA, the CDR3 is TGTGCCAGCAGCCCCCCCCTAGCGGGGAACGAGCAGTTCTTC. The genes are TRBV13 and TRBJ2-1; TRBD2 matches 9 bases. CDR1 is PRHDT, CDR2 FYEKMQ, per germline (reference sequence). Unmatched junction bases numbered 9, after V lost 5 bases and J lost 10 bases. This CDR3 comprises 14 residues.

V and J are TRBV19 and TRBJ2-3, with unresolved D. The germline V gene encodes CDR1 LNHDA and CDR2 SQIVND (reference sequence). Trimming stripped 3 bases from V and 6 bases from J, with 13 bases between. The CDR3 has 14 amino acids. CDR3 sequence: CASSMNLGEDTQYF. DNA for the CDR3: TGTGCCAGTAGTATGAATTTGGGTGAGGATACGCAGTATTTT. The full variable domain, rest sourced from reference TRBV19 and TRBJ2-3, is DGGITQSPKYLFRKEGQNVTLSCEQNLNHDAMYWYRQDPGQGLRLIYYSQIVNDFQKGDIAEGYSVSREKKESFPLTVTSAQKNPTAFYLCASSMNLGEDTQYFGPGTRLTVL.

The chain has TRBV19 and TRBJ2-7; 8 positions match TRBD1. The CDR3 spans 16 residues. The V and J ends lost 6 bases and 0 bases, in that order; junction bases with no gene match: 10. Germline CDR1 reads LNHDA; CDR2 reads SQIVND (reference sequence). CDR3 bases: TGTGCCAGTAGCGGCCCCTCCACAGGGGGCTCCTACGAGCAGTACTTC. Its translation: CASSGPSTGGSYEQYF. Using reference TRBV19 and TRBJ2-7 for the parts outside the CDR3, the full variable domain is DGGITQSPKYLFRKEGQNVTLSCEQNLNHDAMYWYRQDPGQGLRLIYYSQIVNDFQKGDIAEGYSVSREKKESFPLTVTSAQKNPTAFYLCASSGPSTGGSYEQYFGPGTRLTVT.

The chain recombines TRBV28 with TRBJ1-1; D gene uncertain. CDR1 is MDHEN, CDR2 SYDVKM, per germline. The CDR3 covers 12 residues. V dropped 5 bases and J dropped 9 bases, with 13 bases sitting between them. CDR3 in DNA: TGTGCCAGCAGTCCAAGGACGGAGCAAGCTTTCTTT. Protein sequence: CASSPRTEQAFF.

The chain couples TRBV6-5 to TRBJ2-5; D perhaps matches TRBD1 (5 bases). CDR3 length: 13 amino acids. Trimming shortened V by 6 bases and J by 2 bases, and 10 bases separated the two germline ends. Germline assignment: CDR1 MNHEY and CDR2 SVGAGI. The CDR3 protein is CASRPGIQETQYF. CDR3 DNA: TGTGCCAGCAGACCAGGGATTCAAGAGACCCAGTACTTC.

This clone appeared a few times. The chain joins TRBV5-4 to TRBJ2-2; no clear D. CDR1 and CDR2 (germline): SGHNT, YYREEE (reference sequence). The CDR3 contains 15 residues. V was shortened by 4 bases and J by 0 bases, with 10 bases between the two germline ends. CDR3 in DNA: TGTGCCAGCAGCCCGACCCCAACGAACACCGGGGAGCTGTTTTTT. This gives the protein CASSPTPTNTGELFF. The full variable domain, its missing parts supplied by reference TRBV5-4 and TRBJ2-2, is ETGVTQSPTHLIKTRGQQVTLRCSSQSGHNTVSWYQQALGQGPQFIFQYYREEENGRGNFPPRFSGLQFPNYSSELNVNALELDDSALYLCASSPTPTNTGELFFGEGSRLTVL.

This clone was seen a few times. The V gene is TRBV4-2, the J gene TRBJ1-5; D gene uncertain. V gave up 1 base and J gave up 4 bases, with 2 bases separating them. Germline-derived CDR1 and CDR2 are LGHNA and YNFKEQ. The CDR3 loop spans 12 amino acids. CDR3 protein: CASSQGNQPQHF. The CDR3 DNA reads TGTGCCAGCAGCCAAGGAAATCAGCCCCAGCATTTT.

The chain combines TRBV2 with TRBJ2-2; TRBD1 might be the D (6 bases). V was pared by 5 bases and J by 7 bases, with 8 bases between. The V gene's germline CDR1 is SNHLY and CDR2 FYNNEI. This CDR3 has 12 residues. Here the CDR3 DNA reads TGTGCCAGCAGTAGGGGGATCGGGGAGCTGTTTTTT. It is translated as CASSRGIGELFF.

The genes are TRBV7-9 and TRBJ2-1; possible D gene TRBD1, 6 bases. The CDR3 covers 16 residues. Looked up from germline, CDR1 is SEHNR and CDR2 is FQNEAQ (reference sequence). V was pared by 1 base and J by 5 bases, with 15 bases between. As DNA, the CDR3 is TGTGCCAGCAGCTTAGGAGAGGGGGAGTCAGACAATGAGCAGTTCTTC. It encodes CASSLGEGESDNEQFF.

The V gene is TRBV27, the J gene TRBJ2-7; 10 nucleotides align to TRBD2. Germline assignment: CDR1 MNHEY and CDR2 SMNVEV (reference sequence). The J segment lost 4 bases and the V segment lost 5 bases, leaving 8 bases of the junction unmatched. The CDR3 has 15 amino acids. For the CDR3, the DNA is TGTGCCAGCAGTCCCACTAGCGGGGCCCTTTACGAGCAGTACTTC. Its translation: CASSPTSGALYEQYF.

This chain uses TRBV30 with TRBJ1-5, with 7 bases fitting TRBD1. The CDR3 length is 15 residues. Germline loops: CDR1 GTSNPN, CDR2 SVGIG (reference sequence). The V and J ends lost 2 bases and 5 bases, in that order; junction bases with no gene match: 9. As DNA, the CDR3 is TGTGCCTGGAGTTCTACCGGGACAGTAGATCAGCCCCAGCATTTT. Amino acid sequence: CAWSSTGTVDQPQHF.

The chain employs TRBV10-3 and TRBJ1-2; D not certain. Germline V gene data show CDR1 as ENHRY and CDR2 as SYGVKD. The length of the CDR3 is 11 residues. Trimming removed 6 bases from V and 10 bases from J, with 12 bases in between. The chain's CDR3 is CAISPGSIYTF. CDR3 nucleotide sequence: TGTGCCATCAGCCCCGGTTCTATCTACACCTTC.

The V gene is TRBV11-2, the J gene TRBJ2-7; TRBD1 aligns across 7 bases. Germline V gene sequence: CDR1 SGHAT, CDR2 FQNNGV. This CDR3 has 15 amino acids. Trimming cost V 0 bases and J 4 bases; bases outside gene matches: 6. Written as DNA, the CDR3 is TGTGCCAGCAGCTTAGATTCACAGGGGCATTACGAGCAGTACTTC. This sequence encodes CASSLDSQGHYEQYF.

A word on this clone: The germline gene is not matched at one end of the junction; a read error may be the cause. Written as DNA, the CDR3 is TGTGCCAGCAGTGTATCCGGGACTAGCGGGAGGGCATCCTACGAGCAGTACTTC. It specifies CASSVSGTSGRASYEQYF. This chain uses TRBV27 with TRBJ2-7; 16 nucleotides agree with TRBD2. The germline gives CDR1 MNHEY, CDR2 SMNVEV (reference sequence). This CDR3 contains 18 residues.

J is TRBJ2-7 and V is TRBV7-8; D uncertain. CDR3 size: 12 residues. Deletions cut 2 bases from V and 3 bases from J, with 5 bases between. The germline V gene has CDR1 SGHVS and CDR2 FQNEAQ. Here the CDR3 reads CASSLSYYEQYF. CDR3 bases: TGTGCCAGCAGCTTATCTTACTACGAGCAGTACTTC.

Turning to this clone: An end of the junction differs from the germline gene, which may be a read error. The rearrangement joins TRBV5-6 to TRBJ2-7; the D gene is possibly TRBD1 (6 bases). Per germline, CDR1 SGHDT and CDR2 YYEEEE. The CDR3 has 15 residues. The DNA of the CDR3 is TGTGCCAGCACCTTGTTGAGGGACAACACCTACGAGCAGTACTTC. Translating gives CASTLLRDNTYEQYF.

The genes are TRBV28 and TRBJ2-5; 11 nucleotides match TRBD1. Germline CDR1 is MDHEN and CDR2 is SYDVKM. V shed 5 bases, J shed 1 base, and the junction held 6 bases outside the gene matches. The CDR3 length is 16 residues. The CDR3 here is CASSRRTGGGQETQYF. CDR3 coding DNA: TGTGCCAGCAGTCGACGGACAGGGGGCGGCCAAGAGACCCAGTACTTC.